This T cell receptor beta chain was profiled in a study of CD8 T cells in ankylosing spondylitis (dated by TCRdb to between 2016 and 2019). In the study overall: To find TCR variants linked to disease, the study profiled T cell receptor beta repertoires in ankylosing spondylitis patients and healthy donors. The full study cohort was made up of 25 ankylosing spondylitis patients and 108 healthy donors. Peripheral blood was sampled, and synovial fluid was also collected from ankylosing spondylitis patients.

Instrument used: Illumina HiSeq 2500. Quantitative 5'-RACE with molecular barcodes was the method used to prepare the TCR beta libraries. The published analysis was carried out like this. A new computational method based on a probabilistic model of VDJ rearrangement was used to identify disease-linked TCR variants. The public sequencing data were trimmed at Q25 with fastp and processed into clonotypes with MiXCR by TCRdb, which kept only in-frame beta chains. Duplicate CDR3 protein sequences are folded into a single record with the most common DNA and genes. The V and J calls, along with clone size, are taken from TCRdb and not from the paper's own processing. Recorded for this sample are 700,000 or so distinct CDR3 sequences; around 19% of them occurred a single time. Jointly, the top ten make up about 20% of the sample. Many counts were recorded for this clonotype. The antigen it binds to is not known. No quality values exist for individual bases; no much larger clone is one base distant.

General conclusions and limits of the study: Blood from ankylosing spondylitis patients appeared to be characterized by a TCR beta motif made up of several highly homologous amino acid variants. A CD8+ phenotype was shown by the disease-linked clones, which were found at relatively low frequencies in peripheral blood. Some of the motif variants had been reported before in the synovial fluid and blood of reactive arthritis patients, a finding that suggests common disease-initiation mechanisms. Significant enrichment of the disease-linked clones was reported in matched synovial fluid samples from ankylosing spondylitis patients.

Trimming at the junction amounts to 2 bases on V and 10 bases on J, and the germline ends lie 5 bases apart. Based on the germline V gene, the CDR1 and CDR2 sequences are MDHEN and SYDVKM. Its CDR3 holds 11 amino acids, cysteine through phenylalanine. Only the CDR3 region is kept as DNA, spanning 33 bases read in frame from base 1. This TCR was recovered from a male donor with ankylosing spondylitis. The V and J genes are TRBV28 and TRBJ1-4; no D segment can be confidently identified. The sequenced sample consisted of blood, either unsorted or a sorted T cell fraction (not recorded which). The CDR3 has the sequence CASSLGGKLFF. At the DNA level, the sequence is TGTGCCAGCAGTTTAGGAGGAAAACTGTTTTTT.